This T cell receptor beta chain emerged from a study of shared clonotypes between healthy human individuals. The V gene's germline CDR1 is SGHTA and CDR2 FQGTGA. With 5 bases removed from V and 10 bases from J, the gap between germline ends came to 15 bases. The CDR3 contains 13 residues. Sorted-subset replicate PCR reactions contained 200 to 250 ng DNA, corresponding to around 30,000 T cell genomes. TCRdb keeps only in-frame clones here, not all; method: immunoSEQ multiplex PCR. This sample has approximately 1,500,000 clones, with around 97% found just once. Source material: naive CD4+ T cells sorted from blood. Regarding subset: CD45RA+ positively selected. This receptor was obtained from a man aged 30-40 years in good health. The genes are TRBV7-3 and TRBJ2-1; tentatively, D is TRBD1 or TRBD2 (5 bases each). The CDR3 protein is CASSPRDVREQFF. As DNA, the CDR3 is TGTGCCAGCAGCCCAAGGGACGTGAGAGAGCAGTTCTTC.